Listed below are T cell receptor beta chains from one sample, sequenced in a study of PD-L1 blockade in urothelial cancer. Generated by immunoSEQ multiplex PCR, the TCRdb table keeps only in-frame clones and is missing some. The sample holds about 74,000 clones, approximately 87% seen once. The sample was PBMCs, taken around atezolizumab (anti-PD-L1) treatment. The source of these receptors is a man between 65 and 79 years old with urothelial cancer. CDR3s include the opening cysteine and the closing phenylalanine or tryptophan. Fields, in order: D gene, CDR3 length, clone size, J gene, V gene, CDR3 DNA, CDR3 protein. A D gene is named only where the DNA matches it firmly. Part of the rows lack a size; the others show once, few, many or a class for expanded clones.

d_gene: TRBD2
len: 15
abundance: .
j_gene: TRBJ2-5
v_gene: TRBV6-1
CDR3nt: TGTGCCAGCAGTGAGGCGCGGGAGTCGGGGGAGACCCAGTACTTC
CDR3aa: CASSEARESGETQYF

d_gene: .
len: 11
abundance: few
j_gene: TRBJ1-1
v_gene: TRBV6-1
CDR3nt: TGTGCCAGCAGTGCTGCGGCCGAAGCTTTCTTT
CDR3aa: CASSAAAEAFF

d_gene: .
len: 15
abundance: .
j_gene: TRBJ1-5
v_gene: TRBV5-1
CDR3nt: TGCGCCACCAGGCCGGATCCCAGGAGCAATCAGCCCCAGCATTTT
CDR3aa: CATRPDPRSNQPQHF

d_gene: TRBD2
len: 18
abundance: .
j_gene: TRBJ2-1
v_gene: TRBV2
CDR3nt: TGTGCCAGCAGTGAACTTCTAGCGGGAGGGTTATCCTACAATGAGCAGTTCTTC
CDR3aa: CASSELLAGGLSYNEQFF

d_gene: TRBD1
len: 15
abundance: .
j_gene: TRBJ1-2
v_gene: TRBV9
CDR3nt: TGTGCCAGCAGCCTATCACAGGGGGAAAACTATGGCTACACCTTC
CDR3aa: CASSLSQGENYGYTF

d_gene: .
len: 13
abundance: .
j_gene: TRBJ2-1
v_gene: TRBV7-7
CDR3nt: TGTGCCAGCAGCTCCGGACTCGTCAATGAGCAGTTCTTC
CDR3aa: CASSSGLVNEQFF

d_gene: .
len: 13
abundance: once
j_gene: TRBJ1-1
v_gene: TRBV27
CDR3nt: TGTGCCAGCAGTTTAAGTCGGTGGACTGAAGCTTTCTTT
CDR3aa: CASSLSRWTEAFF

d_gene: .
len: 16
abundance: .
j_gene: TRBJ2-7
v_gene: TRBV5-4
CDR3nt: TGTGCCAGCAGCTTGGGCGGCGGGTTGAGCTCCTACGAGCAGTACTTC
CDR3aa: CASSLGGGLSSYEQYF

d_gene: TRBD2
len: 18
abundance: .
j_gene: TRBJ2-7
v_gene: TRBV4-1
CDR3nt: TGCGCCAGCAGCCAAGGTCTCACTAGCGGGACCTACTCCTACGAGCAGTACTTC
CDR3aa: CASSQGLTSGTYSYEQYF

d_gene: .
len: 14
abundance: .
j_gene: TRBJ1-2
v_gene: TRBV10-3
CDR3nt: TGTGCCATCAGTGGCCAGGGTAGCCACTATGGCTACACCTTC
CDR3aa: CAISGQGSHYGYTF

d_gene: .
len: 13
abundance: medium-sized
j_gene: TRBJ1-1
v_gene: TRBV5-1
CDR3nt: TGCGCCAGCAGCCCCGGACAGAACACTGAAGCTTTCTTT
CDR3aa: CASSPGQNTEAFF

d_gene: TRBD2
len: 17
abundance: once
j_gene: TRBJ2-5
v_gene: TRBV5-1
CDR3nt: TGCGCCAGCAGCTTCTCCGGGACTAGCGGGACCGGAGAGACCCAGTACTTC
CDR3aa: CASSFSGTSGTGETQYF

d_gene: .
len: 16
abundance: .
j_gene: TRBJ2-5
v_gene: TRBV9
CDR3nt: TGTGCCAGCAGCGTAGCTTCTGGCGGTTTAGCGGAGACCCAGTACTTC
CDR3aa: CASSVASGGLAETQYF

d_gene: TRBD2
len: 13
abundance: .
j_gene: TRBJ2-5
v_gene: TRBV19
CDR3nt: TGTGCCAGTAGTGTAACTAGCGGGGAAGCCCAGTACTTC
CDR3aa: CASSVTSGEAQYF

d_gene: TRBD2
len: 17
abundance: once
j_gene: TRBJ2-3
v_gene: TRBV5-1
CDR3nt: TGCGCCAGCAGCCTCGGGGGGACTAGCGGACGCACAGATACGCAGTATTTT
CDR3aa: CASSLGGTSGRTDTQYF

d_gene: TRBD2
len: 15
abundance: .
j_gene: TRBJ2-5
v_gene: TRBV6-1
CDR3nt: TGTGCCAGCAGTGTATTTAGCGGGAGGGGAGAGACCCAGTACTTC
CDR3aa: CASSVFSGRGETQYF

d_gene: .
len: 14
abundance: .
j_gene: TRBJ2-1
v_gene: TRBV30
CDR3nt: TGTGCCTGGAGTGCTAGCTCGGTGGGCCATGAGCAGTTCTTC
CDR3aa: CAWSASSVGHEQFF

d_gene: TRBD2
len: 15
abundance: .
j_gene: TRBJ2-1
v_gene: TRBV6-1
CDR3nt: TGTGCCAGCAATCCGGGACTAGCGGGAGGAGGTGAGCAGTTCTTC
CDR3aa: CASNPGLAGGGEQFF

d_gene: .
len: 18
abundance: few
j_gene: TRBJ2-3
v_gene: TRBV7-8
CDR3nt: TGTGCCAGCAGCTTAGCAGTAGTAGGGAGTATTAGCACAGATACGCAGTATTTT
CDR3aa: CASSLAVVGSISTDTQYF

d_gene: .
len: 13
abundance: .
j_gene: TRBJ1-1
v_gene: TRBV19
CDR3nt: TGTGCCAGTAGTATAGATCCACAGGTTGAAGCTTTCTTT
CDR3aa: CASSIDPQVEAFF

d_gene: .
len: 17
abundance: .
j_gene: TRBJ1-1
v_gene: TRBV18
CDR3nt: TGTGCCAGCTCACCGAGAGCCCGACAGACGCCGAACACTGAAGCTTTCTTT
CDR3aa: CASSPRARQTPNTEAFF

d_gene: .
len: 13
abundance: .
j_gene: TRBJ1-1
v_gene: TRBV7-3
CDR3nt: TGTGCCAGCAGCTTAACGGCCCGCACTGAAGCTTTCTTT
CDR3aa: CASSLTARTEAFF

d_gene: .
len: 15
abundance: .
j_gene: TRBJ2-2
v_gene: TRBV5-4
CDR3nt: TGTGCCAGCAGCTTGGCACGGGAATTCACCGGGGAGCTGTTTTTT
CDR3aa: CASSLAREFTGELFF

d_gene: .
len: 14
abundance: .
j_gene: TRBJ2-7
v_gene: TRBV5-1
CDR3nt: TGCGCCAGCAGCTTGGCGGCAGGGGTCTACGAGCAGTACTTC
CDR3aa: CASSLAAGVYEQYF

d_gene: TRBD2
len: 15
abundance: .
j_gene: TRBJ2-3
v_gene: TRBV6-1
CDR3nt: TGTGCCAGCAGTGAAGTTAGCGGGAGCCCAGATACGCAGTATTTT
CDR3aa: CASSEVSGSPDTQYF

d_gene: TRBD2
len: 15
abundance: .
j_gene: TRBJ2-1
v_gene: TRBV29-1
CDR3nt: TGCAGCGTCTCACCCGGGGGGAGCTCCTACAATGAGCAGTTCTTC
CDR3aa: CSVSPGGSSYNEQFF

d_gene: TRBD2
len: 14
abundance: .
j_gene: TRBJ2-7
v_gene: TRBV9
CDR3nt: TGTGCCAGCAGCGTAGGCACTAGCGGCTACGAGCAGTACTTC
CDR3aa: CASSVGTSGYEQYF

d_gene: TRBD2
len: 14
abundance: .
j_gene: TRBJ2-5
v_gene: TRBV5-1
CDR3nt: TGCGCCAGCAGAGGTGCGGGAGTGCAAGAGACCCAGTACTTC
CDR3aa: CASRGAGVQETQYF

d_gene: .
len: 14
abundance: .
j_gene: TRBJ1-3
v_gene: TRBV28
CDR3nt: TGTGCCAGCAGTCCCGCAGGGACTGGGAACACCATATATTTT
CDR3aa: CASSPAGTGNTIYF

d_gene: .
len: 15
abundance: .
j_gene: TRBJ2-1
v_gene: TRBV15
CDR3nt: TGTGCCACCAGCAGAGGACTAGTGGGCCTCAATGAGCAGTTCTTC
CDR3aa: CATSRGLVGLNEQFF

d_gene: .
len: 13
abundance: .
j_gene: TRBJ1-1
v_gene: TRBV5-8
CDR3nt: TGTGCCAGCAGGCGAACGGGAAACACTGAAGCTTTCTTT
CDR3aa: CASRRTGNTEAFF

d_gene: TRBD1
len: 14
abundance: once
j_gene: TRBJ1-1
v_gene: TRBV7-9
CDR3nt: TGTGCCAGCAGCTTCGGGACAGAGAACACTGAAGCTTTCTTT
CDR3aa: CASSFGTENTEAFF

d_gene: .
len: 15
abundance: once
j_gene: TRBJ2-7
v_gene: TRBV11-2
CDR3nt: TGTGCCAGCAGCTTCGGCAGGTTGAGCTCCTACGAGCAGTACTTC
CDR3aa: CASSFGRLSSYEQYF

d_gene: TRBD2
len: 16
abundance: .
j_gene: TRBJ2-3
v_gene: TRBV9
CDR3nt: TGTGCCAGCAGCCTCGCGGGAGGGCTAAGCACAGATACGCAGTATTTT
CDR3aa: CASSLAGGLSTDTQYF

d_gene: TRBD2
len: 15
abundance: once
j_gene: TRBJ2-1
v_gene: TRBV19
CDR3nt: TGTGCCAGTAGTGACGGAGCGGGGGGGCTCAATGAGCAGTTCTTC
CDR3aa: CASSDGAGGLNEQFF

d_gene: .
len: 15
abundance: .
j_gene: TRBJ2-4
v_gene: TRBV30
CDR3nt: TGTGCCTGGAGTGGGCTTGCAGGGGTCAAAAACATTCAGTACTTC
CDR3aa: CAWSGLAGVKNIQYF

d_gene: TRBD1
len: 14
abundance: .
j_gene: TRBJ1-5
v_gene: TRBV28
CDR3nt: TGTGCCAGCAGTCTTCTACAGGGGGCTCAGCCCCAGCATTTT
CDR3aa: CASSLLQGAQPQHF

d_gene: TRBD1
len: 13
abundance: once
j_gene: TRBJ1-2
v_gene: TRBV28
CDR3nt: TGTGCCAGCAGTCCCGACAGGGTGGGTGGCTACACCTTC
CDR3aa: CASSPDRVGGYTF

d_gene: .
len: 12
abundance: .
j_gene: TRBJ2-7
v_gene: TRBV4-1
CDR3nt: TGCGCCAGCAGCCAAGATCGCCGGGTGTTGTACTTC
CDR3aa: CASSQDRRVLYF

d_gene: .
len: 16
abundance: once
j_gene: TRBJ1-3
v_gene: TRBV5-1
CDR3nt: TGCGCCAGCAGCCTATGGACACGGAGCTCTGGAAACACCATATATTTT
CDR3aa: CASSLWTRSSGNTIYF

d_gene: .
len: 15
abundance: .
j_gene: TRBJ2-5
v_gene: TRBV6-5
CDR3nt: TGTGCCAGCAGTTCCCCCATGGGGGCCCAAGAGACCCAGTACTTC
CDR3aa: CASSSPMGAQETQYF

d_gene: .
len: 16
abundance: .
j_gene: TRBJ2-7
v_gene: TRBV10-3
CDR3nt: TGTGCCATCAGTGAGTCGGCGGGGTCCATAGCCTACGAGCAGTACTTC
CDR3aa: CAISESAGSIAYEQYF

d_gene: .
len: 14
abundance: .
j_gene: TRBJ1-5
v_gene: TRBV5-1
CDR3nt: TGCGCCAGCAGCTTGGAGGGAGACGATCAGCCCCAGCATTTT
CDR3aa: CASSLEGDDQPQHF

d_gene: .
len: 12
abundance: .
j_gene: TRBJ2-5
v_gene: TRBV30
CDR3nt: TGTGCCTGGAGTGTCGCGGGAGAGACCCAGTACTTC
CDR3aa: CAWSVAGETQYF

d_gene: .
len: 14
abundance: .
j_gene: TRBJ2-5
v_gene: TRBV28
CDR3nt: TGTGCCACCTCTGAGAGTAGGGGGCAAGAGACCCAGTACTTC
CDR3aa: CATSESRGQETQYF

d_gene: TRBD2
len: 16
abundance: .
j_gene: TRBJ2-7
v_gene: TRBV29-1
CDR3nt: TGCAGCGTTGCATCCGGGACTAGCGGGGGGAACTACGAGCAGTACTTC
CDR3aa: CSVASGTSGGNYEQYF

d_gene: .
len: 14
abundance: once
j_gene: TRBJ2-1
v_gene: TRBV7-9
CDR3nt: TGTGCCAGCAGCCTGGGGACTTCAGGGTATGAGCAGTTCTTC
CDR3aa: CASSLGTSGYEQFF

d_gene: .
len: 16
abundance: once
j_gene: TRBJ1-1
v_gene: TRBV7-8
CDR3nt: TGTGCCAGCAGCTCCCCCGTGGGGGGGGTGAACACTGAAGCTTTCTTT
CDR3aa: CASSSPVGGVNTEAFF

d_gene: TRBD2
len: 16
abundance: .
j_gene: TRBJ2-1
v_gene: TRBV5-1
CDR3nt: TGCGCCAGCAGCTTGGGATTCACTAGCGGTTACAATGAGCAGTTCTTC
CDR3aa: CASSLGFTSGYNEQFF

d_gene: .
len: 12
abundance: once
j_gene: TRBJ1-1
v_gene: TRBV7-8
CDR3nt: TGTGCCAGCAGCCCGACGGGAGATCGCGCTTTCTTT
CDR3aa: CASSPTGDRAFF

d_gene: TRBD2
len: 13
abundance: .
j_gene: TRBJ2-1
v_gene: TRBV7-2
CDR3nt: TGTGCCAGCACTCCTAGCGGGCACAATGAGCAGTTCTTC
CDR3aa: CASTPSGHNEQFF

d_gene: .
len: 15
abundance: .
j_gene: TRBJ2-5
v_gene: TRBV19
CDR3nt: TGTGCCAGTAGTATAGGTAGCCTAAGAGGGGAGACCCAGTACTTC
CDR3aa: CASSIGSLRGETQYF

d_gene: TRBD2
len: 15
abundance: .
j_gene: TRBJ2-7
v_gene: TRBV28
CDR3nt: TGTGCCAGCAGAGCTAGGCGGGAGCTCGCCTACGAGCAGTACTTC
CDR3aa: CASRARRELAYEQYF